This TCR beta chain was captured in a study of T cells in Graves' hyperthyroidism and ophthalmopathy. The study's findings and limits: A 13 V-J signature model discriminated ophthalmopathy versus stable hyperthyroidism. Most clonotypes that expanded in the thyroid above 0.001 also showed up in blood.

Trimming took off 1 base at V and 4 bases at J, with 10 bases between the two ends. The germline gives CDR1 PRHDT, CDR2 FYEKMQ (reference sequence). The length of the CDR3 is 15 residues. Hyperthyroidism patients were newly diagnosed, had disease duration under 2 months, and were aged 18 to 65 years. Uncontrolled infection, other autoimmune disease, pregnancy or lactation led to exclusion. There were TCR beta CDR3 regions amplified from RNA transcripts. The primer set for the first-round RT-PCR of the TCR CDR3 was HTBI. TCRdb re-called the multiplex PCR reads through MiXCR, storing one row per CDR3 protein. Of approximately 630,000 distinct CDR3 sequences in the sample, 15% to 20% were seen once. Ten or more counts support this clonotype. The antigen is undetermined.

The gene calls are TRBV13 and TRBJ2-2, with D unclear. Specimen: blood. This sequence was found in a woman aged 25 to 39 with Graves' hyperthyroidism. CDR3 region: CASSLDWETTGELFF. The CDR3 region has the DNA TGTGCCAGCAGCTTAGACTGGGAAACCACCGGGGAGCTGTTTTTT.